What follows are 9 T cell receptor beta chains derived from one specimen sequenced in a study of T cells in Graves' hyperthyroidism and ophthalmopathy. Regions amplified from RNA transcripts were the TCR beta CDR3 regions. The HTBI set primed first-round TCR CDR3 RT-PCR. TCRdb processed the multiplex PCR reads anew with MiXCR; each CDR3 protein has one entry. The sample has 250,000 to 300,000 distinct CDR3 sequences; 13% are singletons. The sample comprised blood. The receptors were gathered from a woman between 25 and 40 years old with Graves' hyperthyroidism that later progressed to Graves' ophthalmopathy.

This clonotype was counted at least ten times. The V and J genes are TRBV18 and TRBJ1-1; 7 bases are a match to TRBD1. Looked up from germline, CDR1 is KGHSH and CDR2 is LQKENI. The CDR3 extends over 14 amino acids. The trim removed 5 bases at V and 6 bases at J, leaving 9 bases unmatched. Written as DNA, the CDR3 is TGTGCCAGCTCAGACAGGGTGTCGGCCGCTGAAGCTTTCTTT. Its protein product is CASSDRVSAAEAFF.

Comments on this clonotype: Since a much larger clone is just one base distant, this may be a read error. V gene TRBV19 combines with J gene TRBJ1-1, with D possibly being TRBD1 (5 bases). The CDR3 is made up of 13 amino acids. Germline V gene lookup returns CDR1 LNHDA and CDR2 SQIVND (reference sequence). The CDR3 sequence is CANSMLGTTEAFF. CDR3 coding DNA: TGTGCCAATAGTATGTTAGGGACCACTGAAGCTTTCTTT.

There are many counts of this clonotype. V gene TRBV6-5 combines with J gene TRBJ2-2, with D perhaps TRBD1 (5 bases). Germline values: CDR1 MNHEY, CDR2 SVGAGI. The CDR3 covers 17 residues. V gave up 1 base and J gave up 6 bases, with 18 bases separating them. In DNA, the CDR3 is TGTGCCAGCAGTTACTATAGGACCAGGGTAGGGTCCGGGGAGCTGTTTTTT. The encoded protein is CASSYYRTRVGSGELFF.

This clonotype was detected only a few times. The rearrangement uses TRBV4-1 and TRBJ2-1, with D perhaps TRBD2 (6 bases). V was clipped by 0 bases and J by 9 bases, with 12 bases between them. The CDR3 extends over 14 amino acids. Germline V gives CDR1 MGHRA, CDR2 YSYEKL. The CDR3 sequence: CASSQDRVGGEQFF. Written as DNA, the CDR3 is TGCGCCAGCAGCCAAGATCGCGTGGGAGGTGAGCAGTTCTTC.

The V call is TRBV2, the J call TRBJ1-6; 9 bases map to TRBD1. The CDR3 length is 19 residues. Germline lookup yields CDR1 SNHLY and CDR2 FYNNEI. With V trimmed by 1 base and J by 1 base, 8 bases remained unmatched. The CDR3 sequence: CASSEDLGQGISYNSPLHF. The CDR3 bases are TGTGCCAGCAGTGAAGATCTCGGACAGGGGATATCCTATAATTCACCCCTCCACTTT.

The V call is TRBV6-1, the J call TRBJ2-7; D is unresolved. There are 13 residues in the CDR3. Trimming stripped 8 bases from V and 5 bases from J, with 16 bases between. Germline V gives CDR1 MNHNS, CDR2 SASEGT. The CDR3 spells CASCSLGYNEQYF. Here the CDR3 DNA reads TGTGCCAGCTGCTCCTTGGGGTACAACGAGCAGTACTTC.

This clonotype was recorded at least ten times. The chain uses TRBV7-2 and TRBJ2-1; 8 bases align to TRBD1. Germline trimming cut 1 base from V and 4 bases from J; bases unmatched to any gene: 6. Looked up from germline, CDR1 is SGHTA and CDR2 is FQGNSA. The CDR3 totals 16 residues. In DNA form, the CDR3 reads TGTGCCAGCAGCTTAGACGCAGGGGGCGCTTACAATGAGCAGTTCTTC. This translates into CASSLDAGGAYNEQFF.

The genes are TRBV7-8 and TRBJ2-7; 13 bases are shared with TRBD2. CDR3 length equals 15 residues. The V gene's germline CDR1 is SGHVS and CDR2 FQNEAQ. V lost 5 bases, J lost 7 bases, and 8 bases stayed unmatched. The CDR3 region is CASSPGTGLAGEQYF. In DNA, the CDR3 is TGTGCCAGCAGCCCCGGGACGGGACTAGCGGGAGAGCAGTACTTC.

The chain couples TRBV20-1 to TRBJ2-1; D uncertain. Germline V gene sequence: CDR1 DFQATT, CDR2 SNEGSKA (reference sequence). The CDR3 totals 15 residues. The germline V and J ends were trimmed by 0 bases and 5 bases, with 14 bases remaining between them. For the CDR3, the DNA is TGCAGTGCTAGAGATAGGGTAGGGCCCGACAATGAGCAGTTCTTC. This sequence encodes CSARDRVGPDNEQFF.